This TCR beta chain was obtained from a study of brain T cells in children with intractable seizures. Described time point: blood from clinic visit 5 months post-surgery; TSC patient then seizure free. Clones were sequenced by immunoSEQ multiplex PCR, and TCRdb holds only the in-frame ones, with some missing. The table records under 400,000 clones, about 93% of them present only once. This CDR3 has 13 amino acids. Trimming took off 1 base at V and 3 bases at J, with 7 bases between the two ends. Germline loops: CDR1 GTSNPN, CDR2 SVGIG (reference sequence). This specimen consisted of peripheral blood, obtained around 5 months after surgery. V is TRBV30 and J is TRBJ2-1; tentative D call: TRBD1 (6 bases). The receptor's source is a boy younger than two with tuberous sclerosis and intractable seizures. The CDR3 sequence: CAWSEDSYNEQFF. CDR3 nucleotide sequence: TGTGCCTGGAGTGAGGACAGCTACAATGAGCAGTTCTTC.